Below are 26 T cell receptor beta chains sequenced from a single sample in a study of T-cell memory formation after mild COVID-19. TCRdb reprocessed the 5' RACE reads via MiXCR and lists one record per CDR3 protein. This table has 350,000 or so distinct CDR3 sequences, roughly 13% appearing once. The specimen was PBMCs or a T cell subset sorted from them (not recorded which). These receptors came from a man aged 18 to 29 who had mild COVID-19 (a few samples of this study predate the infection). Cell type and time point are not known.

The gene calls are TRBV3-1 and TRBJ1-1; no definite D call. Germline values: CDR1 LGHDT, CDR2 YNNKEL (reference sequence). V was clipped by 1 base and J by 11 bases, with 11 bases between them. There are 12 residues in the CDR3. The CDR3 bases are TGTGCCAGCAGCCAAGTAGCCGGGTTGGCTTTCTTT. Protein sequence: CASSQVAGLAFF.

This sequence joins TRBV5-1 and TRBJ2-2; TRBD2 matches 9 bases. Germline-derived CDR1 and CDR2 are SGHRS and YFSETQ. This CDR3 spans 16 amino acids. The ends lost 0 bases at V and 6 bases at J; junction bases unmatched: 6. The CDR3 protein is CASSLAASGKSGELFF. In nucleotides, the CDR3 is TGCGCCAGCAGCTTGGCAGCTAGCGGGAAGTCCGGGGAGCTGTTTTTT. Supplemented by reference TRBV5-1 and TRBJ2-2, the full variable domain reads KAGVTQTPRYLIKTRGQQVTLSCSPISGHRSVSWYQQTPGQGLQFLFEYFSETQRNKGNFPGRFSGRQFSNSRSEMNVSTLELGDSALYLCASSLAASGKSGELFFGEGSRLTVL.

This clonotype has just a few counts. This chain uses TRBV7-9 with TRBJ1-2; 7 nucleotides match TRBD1. CDR1 and CDR2 (germline): SEHNR, FQNEAQ (reference sequence). CDR3 length: 14 amino acids. The J segment lost 6 bases and the V segment lost 3 bases, leaving 7 bases of the junction unmatched. The DNA of the CDR3 is TGTGCCAGCAGCTTCACAGGGGCTTCGAATGGCTACACCTTC. Residues: CASSFTGASNGYTF.

This sequence joins TRBV5-4 and TRBJ2-5; D could derive from TRBD1 or TRBD2 (5 bases each). Between the trimmed V and J ends, which lost 0 bases and 3 bases, there was a span of 9 bases. Germline loops: CDR1 SGHNT, CDR2 YYREEE (reference sequence). The CDR3 consists of 14 residues. For the CDR3, the DNA is TGTGCCAGCAGCTTGGCACTAGGGGAAGAGACCCAGTACTTC. This translates into CASSLALGEETQYF.

This clonotype has ten or more counts. This chain joins TRBV12-3 or TRBV12-4 and TRBJ1-5, with 10 positions matching TRBD1. The CDR3 covers 14 residues. The ends lost 4 bases at V and 7 bases at J; junction bases unmatched: 4. CDR3 nucleotides: TGTGCCAGCAGTTCGACAGGGGGCGACCAGCCCCAGCATTTT. Its translation: CASSSTGGDQPQHF.

The chain recombines TRBV4-3 with TRBJ1-2; a weak D match, TRBD1 (5 bases). V lost 0 bases to trimming and J lost 4 bases, with 6 bases between them. The germline gives CDR1 LGHNA, CDR2 YSLEER. CDR3 length equals 13 residues. The CDR3, as DNA: TGCGCCAGCAGCCAAGAAAGGGGCTATGGCTACACCTTC. This encodes CASSQERGYGYTF.

This clonotype was counted between two and nine times. The V gene is TRBV20-1, the J gene TRBJ2-1; the D gene is possibly TRBD2 (6 bases). The CDR3 covers 15 residues. The germline CDR1 and CDR2 sequences are DFQATT and SNEGSKA (reference sequence). V lost 5 bases and J lost 7, with 21 bases in between. The CDR3 DNA follows: TGCAGTGCTCAGAAAGGCGGAGGGATCTGGAATGAGCAGTTCTTC. Translated, it gives CSAQKGGGIWNEQFF.

This clonotype was seen only a few times. This chain connects TRBV7-2 to TRBJ2-7; 9 bases are a match to TRBD1. J lost 1 base, V lost 5 bases, and 12 bases had no gene match. The CDR3 extends over 17 amino acids. The germline V gene encodes CDR1 SGHTA and CDR2 FQGNSA. In DNA form, the CDR3 reads TGTGCCAGCAGCCCTTACGGGACAGGGATTACGTCCTACGAGCAGTACTTC. The encoded protein is CASSPYGTGITSYEQYF.

With respect to this clonotype: Since no conserved phenylalanine or tryptophan closes the CDR3, a read error is the likely cause. The chain is built from TRBV18 and TRBJ2-7, with D unresolved. The V gene's germline CDR1 is KGHSH and CDR2 LQKENI. Trimming removed 0 bases at V and 3 bases at J, with 6 bases between. CDR3 length: 13 amino acids. The CDR3 loop reads CASSPPVGYEQYY. CDR3 bases: TGTGCCAGCTCACCACCGGTAGGCTACGAGCAGTACTAC.

This rearrangement joins TRBV6-2 or TRBV6-3 to TRBJ1-6, with D perhaps matching TRBD1 (5 bases). Trimming took off 5 bases at V and 4 bases at J, with 12 bases between the two ends. Germline CDR1 MNHEY, CDR2 SVGEGT. The CDR3 is 15 amino acids. This chain's CDR3 is CASSPDTLYNSPLHF. The CDR3 coding sequence is TGTGCCAGCAGTCCGGACACCCTTTATAATTCACCCCTCCACTTT.

This clonotype was observed at least ten times. V usage is TRBV29-1 and J usage is TRBJ1-2, with 11 nucleotides matching TRBD1. CDR1 is SQVTM and CDR2 is ANQGSEA in the germline V gene. This CDR3 contains 14 residues. V was clipped by 4 bases and J by 7 bases; unmatched bases: 8. CDR3 coding DNA: TGCAGCGTTGTGGGGGGACAGGGGGGTCGTGGCTACACCTTC. Translating it yields CSVVGGQGGRGYTF.

CDR3 in amino acids: CSANRDNEGISAQHF. The CDR3 nucleotides are TGCAGTGCCAACCGGGACAATGAGGGGATCTCTGCCCAGCATTTT. The chain has TRBV20-1 and TRBJ1-5; D may be TRBD1 (6 bases). Germline values: CDR1 DFQATT, CDR2 SNEGSKA (reference sequence). The CDR3 length is 15 residues. V was shortened by 6 bases and J by 11 bases, with 26 bases between the two germline ends.

This clonotype has more than one count but fewer than ten. J is TRBJ2-5 and V is TRBV7-9; D not certain. CDR1 is SEHNR, CDR2 FQNEAQ, per germline (reference sequence). Trimming removed 4 bases at V and 6 bases at J, with 6 bases between. CDR3 size: 11 residues. Here the CDR3 DNA reads TGTGCCAGCAGCTCGGAGCAGACCCAGTACTTC. The encoded protein is CASSSEQTQYF. The full variable domain, with the rest looked up from reference TRBV7-9 and TRBJ2-5, is DTGVSQNPRHKITKRGQNVTFRCDPISEHNRLYWYRQTLGQGPEFLTYFQNEAQLEKSRLLSDRFSAERPKGSFSTLEIQRTEQGDSAMYLCASSSEQTQYFGPGTRLLVL.

V gene TRBV15 combines with J gene TRBJ2-5, with TRBD1 matching over 8 bases. There are 14 residues in the CDR3. The trim removed 6 bases at V and 7 bases at J, leaving 10 bases unmatched. Germline V CDR1 and CDR2: LNHNV, YYDKDF (reference sequence). The CDR3 DNA reads as TGTGCCACCAGATGGGGACAGGTGTCCGGGACCCAGTACTTC. It encodes CATRWGQVSGTQYF.

The table lists this clonotype with a few counts. The chain uses TRBV2 and TRBJ2-5; tentatively, D is TRBD1 or TRBD2 (6 bases each). Germline CDR1 reads SNHLY; CDR2 reads FYNNEI. Trimming left V 8 bases short and J 4 bases short, with 17 bases between. This CDR3 is 14 amino acids long. The CDR3 sequence: CASRKEGGPETQYF. CDR3 DNA: TGTGCCAGCCGGAAAGAGGGGGGCCCAGAGACCCAGTACTTC. Using reference TRBV2 and TRBJ2-5 for the parts outside the CDR3, the full variable domain is EPEVTQTPSHQVTQMGQEVILRCVPISNHLYFYWYRQILGQKVEFLVSFYNNEISEKSEIFDDQFSVERPDGSNFTLKIRSTKLEDSAMYFCASRKEGGPETQYFGPGTRLLVL.

J is TRBJ2-5 and V is TRBV3-1; D is perhaps TRBD2 (6 bases). With 8 bases removed from V and 5 bases from J, the gap between germline ends came to 9 bases. The germline gives CDR1 LGHDT, CDR2 YNNKEL (reference sequence). The CDR3 has 11 residues. The CDR3 reads CASQRGETQYF. DNA of the CDR3: TGTGCCAGCCAACGGGGGGAGACCCAGTACTTC.

A few counts support this clonotype. The chain links TRBV7-2 to TRBJ2-4; D gene ambiguous. The CDR3 length is 12 residues. Germline V gives CDR1 SGHTA, CDR2 FQGNSA. The V end lost 5 bases, the J end lost 6 bases, and 8 bases lay between the germline ends. The CDR3 sequence is CASSDPRNIQYF. CDR3 bases: TGTGCCAGCAGCGACCCAAGAAACATTCAGTACTTC.

The chain has TRBV6-1 and TRBJ1-6; 7 positions match TRBD1. J was trimmed by 6 bases and V by 8 bases; bases with no gene match: 1. The CDR3 contains 12 residues. Germline V gene data show CDR1 as MNHNS and CDR2 as SASEGT. The CDR3 loop reads CASEGANSPLHF. In DNA, the CDR3 is TGTGCCAGCGAGGGGGCTAATTCACCCCTCCACTTT.

Only a few counts were recorded for this clonotype. The chain combines TRBV6-5 with TRBJ2-1; tentatively, D is TRBD2 (6 bases). The CDR3 contains 15 residues. Germline assignment: CDR1 MNHEY and CDR2 SVGAGI. V shed 5 bases and J shed 1 base, with 12 bases lying between them. This chain's CDR3 is CASSRDFQSYNEQFF. In DNA, the CDR3 is TGTGCCAGCAGTCGGGACTTCCAGTCCTACAATGAGCAGTTCTTC.

This clonotype was detected only a few times. The chain recombines TRBV6-2 or TRBV6-3 with TRBJ2-1, with 10 bases that match TRBD1. V was clipped by 8 bases and J by 6 bases; unmatched bases: 10. CDR3 length: 15 amino acids. CDR1 and CDR2 from the germline V gene are MNHEY and SVGEGT. CDR3 region: CASADRDRGPNEQFF. The CDR3, as DNA: TGTGCCAGCGCCGACCGGGACAGGGGACCCAATGAGCAGTTCTTC.

This chain connects TRBV19 to TRBJ1-2, with D perhaps matching TRBD1 (6 bases). V lost 6 bases to trimming and J lost 2 bases, with 13 bases between them. CDR3 length: 14 amino acids. Germline CDR1 is LNHDA and CDR2 is SQIVND (reference sequence). The CDR3 DNA is TGTGCCAGTAGCACAGGGAAGATAAACTATGGCTACACCTTC. This encodes CASSTGKINYGYTF.

CDR3 residues: CASSWDRPYGYTF. In DNA form, the CDR3 reads TGTGCCAGCAGTTGGGACAGACCCTATGGCTACACCTTC. The chain employs TRBV6-1 and TRBJ1-2; 7 bases align to TRBD1. The junction had 4 bases not matched to a gene; V was cut back by 5 bases and J by 4 bases. Germline V gene data show CDR1 as MNHNS and CDR2 as SASEGT. The CDR3 has 13 residues.

In DNA, the CDR3 is TGTGCCAGCACCATGGGGGGGGGCTCCCCAACCACAGATACGCAGTATTTT. Residues: CASTMGGGSPTTDTQYF. V and J are TRBV6-6 and TRBJ2-3, with a weak D call TRBD2 (7 bases). V was cut by 7 bases and J by 2 bases, with 22 bases left in between. The V gene's germline CDR1 is MNHNY and CDR2 SVGAGI (reference sequence). This CDR3 region has 17 residues.

This clonotype was picked up one time. The V and J genes are TRBV14 and TRBJ1-5, with 8 nucleotides matching TRBD1. This CDR3 spans 15 amino acids. The J segment lost 5 bases and the V segment lost 3 bases, leaving 6 bases of the junction unmatched. The germline CDR1 and CDR2 sequences are SGHDN and FVKESK. The CDR3 sequence is CASSQTGAIDQPQHF. CDR3 nucleotide sequence: TGTGCCAGCAGCCAGACAGGGGCTATCGATCAGCCCCAGCATTTT.

This clonotype was seen just once. The CDR3: CASSLMGRSDTQYF. Written as DNA, the CDR3 is TGTGCCAGCAGCTTGATGGGACGCTCAGATACGCAGTATTTT. The V gene is TRBV5-6, the J gene TRBJ2-3; either TRBD1 or TRBD2 may fit D (5 bases each). The CDR3 spans 14 residues. Trimming removed 1 base at V and 4 bases at J, with 10 bases between. In germline, CDR1 is SGHDT, CDR2 YYEEEE. The full variable domain, completed using reference TRBV5-6 and TRBJ2-3, is DAGVTQSPTHLIKTRGQQVTLRCSPKSGHDTVSWYQQALGQGPQFIFQYYEEEERQRGNFPDRFSGHQFPNYSSELNVNALLLGDSALYLCASSLMGRSDTQYFGPGTRLTVL.

This chain joins TRBV7-2 and TRBJ2-3; 8 bases are a match to TRBD2. Germline V gene lookup returns CDR1 SGHTA and CDR2 FQGNSA. The CDR3 extends over 16 amino acids. Trimming at V came to 1 base and at J to 2 bases, leaving 5 bases not matched to a gene. CDR3 bases: TGTGCCAGCAGCTTAGGACTAGCGTGGAACACAGATACGCAGTATTTT. Translating gives CASSLGLAWNTDTQYF.